These 2 T cell receptor beta chains were all obtained from the same sample, sequenced in a study of CD8+CD57+ T cells in acquired aplastic anemia. Patients picked for sequencing had shown CD8+CD57+ cell expansion detected by flow cytometry. Genomic DNA, serving as template, underwent TCR beta VDJ and CDR3 profiling. Each CDR3 protein is one row after TCRdb ran MiXCR on the reads. The table has under 200,000 distinct CDR3 sequences, under 55% seen once. Material: sorted CD4+, CD8+, or CD8+CD57+ T cells (not recorded which) from PBMCs. The source is a human donor with aplastic anemia.

This clonotype was seen at least ten times. V usage is TRBV11-2 and J usage is TRBJ2-7; weak D call: TRBD2 (6 bases). The CDR3 loop spans 13 amino acids. Germline CDR1 and CDR2: SGHAT and FQNNGV. Trimming took off 5 bases at V and 5 bases at J, with 13 bases between the two ends. As DNA, the CDR3 is TGTGCCAGCAGCAGCCAGACTAGACACGAGCAGTACTTC. Encoded protein: CASSSQTRHEQYF.

A remark on this clonotype: The DNA is left out, because the CDR3 cannot be placed on it with certainty; the CDR3 is given as TCRdb lists it. This chain uses TRBV29-1 with TRBJ2-3; the table's D gene call, TRBD2, was not cross checked with the DNA. The CDR3 spans 14 residues, counting both ends. CDR1 is SQVTM, CDR2 ANQGSEA, per germline. CDR3 sequence reads: CSVVASGIGNMRYF.